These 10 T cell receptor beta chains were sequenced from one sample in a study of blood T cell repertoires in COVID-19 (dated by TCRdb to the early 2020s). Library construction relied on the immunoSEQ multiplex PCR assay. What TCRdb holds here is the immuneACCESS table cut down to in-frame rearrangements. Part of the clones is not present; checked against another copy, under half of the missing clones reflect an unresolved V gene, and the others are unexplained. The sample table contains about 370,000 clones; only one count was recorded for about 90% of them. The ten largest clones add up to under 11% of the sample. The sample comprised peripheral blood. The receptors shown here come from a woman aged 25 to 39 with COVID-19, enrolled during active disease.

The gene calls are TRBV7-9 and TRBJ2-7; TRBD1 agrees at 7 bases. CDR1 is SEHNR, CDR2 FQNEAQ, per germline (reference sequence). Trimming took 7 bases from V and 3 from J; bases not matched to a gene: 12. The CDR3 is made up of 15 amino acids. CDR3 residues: CASNPGTALGYEQYF. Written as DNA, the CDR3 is TGTGCCAGCAACCCGGGGACAGCCCTGGGCTACGAGCAGTACTTC.

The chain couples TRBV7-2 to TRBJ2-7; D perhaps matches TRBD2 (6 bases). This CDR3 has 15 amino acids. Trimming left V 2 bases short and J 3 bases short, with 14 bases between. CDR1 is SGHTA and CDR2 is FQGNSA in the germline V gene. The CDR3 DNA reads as TGTGCCAGCAGCTTACGGACTGACGGGAGCTACGAGCAGTACTTC. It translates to CASSLRTDGSYEQYF.

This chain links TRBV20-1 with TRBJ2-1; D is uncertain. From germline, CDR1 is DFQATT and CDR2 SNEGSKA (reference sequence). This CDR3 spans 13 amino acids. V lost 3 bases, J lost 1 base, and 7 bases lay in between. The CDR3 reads CSASKQSYNEQFF. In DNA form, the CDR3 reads TGCAGTGCTAGTAAACAGTCCTACAATGAGCAGTTCTTC.

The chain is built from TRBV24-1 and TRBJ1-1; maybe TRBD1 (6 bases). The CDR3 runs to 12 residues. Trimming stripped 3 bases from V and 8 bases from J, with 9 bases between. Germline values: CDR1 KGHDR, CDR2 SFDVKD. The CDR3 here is CATSDQGTEAFF. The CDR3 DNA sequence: TGTGCCACCAGTGATCAGGGGACCGAAGCTTTCTTT.

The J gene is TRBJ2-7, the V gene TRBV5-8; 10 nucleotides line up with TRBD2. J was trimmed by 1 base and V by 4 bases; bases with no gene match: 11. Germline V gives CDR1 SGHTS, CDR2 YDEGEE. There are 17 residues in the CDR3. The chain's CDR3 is CASSARPRGLASYEQYF. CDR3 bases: TGTGCCAGCAGCGCCCGCCCGCGGGGACTAGCGTCCTACGAGCAGTACTTC. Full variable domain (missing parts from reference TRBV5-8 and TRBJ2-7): EAGVTQSPTHLIKTRGQQATLRCSPISGHTSVYWYQQALGLGLQFLLWYDEGEERNRGNFPPRFSGRQFPNYSSELNVNALELEDSALYLCASSARPRGLASYEQYFGPGTRLTVT.

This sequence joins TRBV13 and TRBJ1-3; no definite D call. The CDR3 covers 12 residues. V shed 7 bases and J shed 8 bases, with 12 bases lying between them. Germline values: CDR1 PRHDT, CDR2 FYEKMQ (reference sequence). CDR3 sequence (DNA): TGTGCCAGCATGGTGTGGGGAGACACCATATATTTT. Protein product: CASMVWGDTIYF.

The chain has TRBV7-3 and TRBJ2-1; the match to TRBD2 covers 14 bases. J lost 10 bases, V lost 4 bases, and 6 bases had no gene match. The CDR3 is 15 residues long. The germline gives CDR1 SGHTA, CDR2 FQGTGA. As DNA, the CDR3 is TGTGCCAGCAGCTCCGGGACTAGCGGGAGAGGGGAGCAGTTCTTC. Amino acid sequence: CASSSGTSGRGEQFF.

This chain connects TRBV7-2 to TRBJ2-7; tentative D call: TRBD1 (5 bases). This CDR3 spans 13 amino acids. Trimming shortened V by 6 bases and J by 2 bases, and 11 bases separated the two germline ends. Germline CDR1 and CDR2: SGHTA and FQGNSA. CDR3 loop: CASRPDIPYEQYF. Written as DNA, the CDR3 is TGTGCCAGCAGACCGGACATTCCCTACGAGCAGTACTTC.

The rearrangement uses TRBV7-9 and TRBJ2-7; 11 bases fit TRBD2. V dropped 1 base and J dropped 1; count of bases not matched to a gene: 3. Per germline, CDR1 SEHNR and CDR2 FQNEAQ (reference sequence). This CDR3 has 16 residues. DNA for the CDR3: TGTGCCAGCAGCTTAGGGGGACTAGCGGCTTCCTACGAGCAGTACTTC. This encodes CASSLGGLAASYEQYF.

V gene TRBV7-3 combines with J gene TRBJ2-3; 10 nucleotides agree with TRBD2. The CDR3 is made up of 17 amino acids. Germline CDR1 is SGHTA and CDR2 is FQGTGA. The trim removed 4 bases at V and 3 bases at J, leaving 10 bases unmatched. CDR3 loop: CASSSQREGKGTDTQYF. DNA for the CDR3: TGTGCCAGCAGCTCCCAGCGGGAGGGCAAGGGGACAGATACGCAGTATTTT.